This TCR beta chain came from a study of blood T cell repertoires in COVID-19. On the study more broadly: The United States, Italy and Spain provided the acute and convalescent COVID-19 samples. T cells, B-cell-depleted T cells, or PBMCs provided the cDNA or gDNA that served as material.

Per the study methods: Reference gene primer amplification in the assay estimated nucleated cell counts. Profiling relied on immunoSEQ multiplex PCR, and the TCRdb table lists in-frame clones only, not all of them. V, J and clone size derive from that table, while D and trimming were established from the DNA sequence. The sample records roughly 100,000 clones, roughly nine tenths being singletons. The specimen sequenced was peripheral blood. The clonotype originates from a human donor in a cohort sampled during active COVID-19.

CDR3 sequence (DNA): TGTGCCAGCAGTTTCGCGGGGGCGCTGAACGAGCAGTACTTC. It encodes CASSFAGALNEQYF. V and J are TRBV27 and TRBJ2-7; a possible D gene is TRBD2 (7 bases). CDR1 and CDR2 from the germline V gene are MNHEY and SMNVEV (reference sequence). Deletions cut 3 bases from V and 5 bases from J, with 14 bases between. This CDR3 is built from 14 residues.